This is a list of T cell receptor beta chains from one sample in a study of early T cells in non-severe SARS-CoV-2 infection. MiXCR, applied by TCRdb to the 5' RACE reads, yields one record per CDR3 protein. The sample lists tens of thousands of distinct CDR3 sequences; 11% were seen once. Sequenced input: whole blood. Receptor source: an adult who was a healthcare worker with PCR-confirmed SARS-CoV-2 infection or an uninfected control (not recorded which). CDR3s include the opening cysteine and the closing phenylalanine or tryptophan. The order of the fields is clone size, V gene, J gene, D gene, CDR3 protein, CDR3 DNA. A D gene is named only where the DNA matches it firmly. Clone size is not always given. Where it is, it says once, few, many or a class for expanded clones.

clone size: -
V gene: TRBV6-5
J gene: TRBJ2-3
D gene: TRBD2
CDR3 protein: CASSYGGGATDTQYF
CDR3 DNA: TGTGCCAGCAGTTACGGCGGGGGGGCCACAGATACGCAGTATTTT

clone size: -
V gene: TRBV27
J gene: TRBJ2-7
D gene: -
CDR3 protein: CASSLRESHEQYF
CDR3 DNA: TGTGCCAGCAGTTTAAGGGAAAGTCACGAGCAGTACTTC

clone size: -
V gene: TRBV28
J gene: TRBJ2-5
D gene: -
CDR3 protein: CASSLGGRMETQYF
CDR3 DNA: TGTGCCAGCAGTTTAGGGGGGAGAATGGAGACCCAGTACTTC

clone size: few
V gene: TRBV9
J gene: TRBJ2-7
D gene: -
CDR3 protein: CASSVNSYEQYF
CDR3 DNA: TGTGCCAGCAGCGTAAACTCCTACGAGCAGTACTTC

clone size: -
V gene: TRBV3-1
J gene: TRBJ2-1
D gene: TRBD2
CDR3 protein: CASSQAAGPYNEQFF
CDR3 DNA: TGTGCCAGCAGCCAAGCAGCGGGACCCTACAATGAGCAGTTCTTC

clone size: few
V gene: TRBV19
J gene: TRBJ1-1
D gene: -
CDR3 protein: CASSMASFMNTEAFF
CDR3 DNA: TGTGCCAGTAGTATGGCCTCTTTTATGAACACTGAAGCTTTCTTT

clone size: -
V gene: TRBV9
J gene: TRBJ2-7
D gene: TRBD1
CDR3 protein: CASSVGQTSYEQYF
CDR3 DNA: TGTGCCAGCAGCGTGGGACAGACCTCCTACGAGCAGTACTTC

clone size: many
V gene: TRBV7-2
J gene: TRBJ2-7
D gene: -
CDR3 protein: CASSLGGSGGYEQYF
CDR3 DNA: TGTGCCAGCAGCCTCGGTGGTAGCGGAGGCTACGAGCAGTACTTC

clone size: -
V gene: TRBV29-1
J gene: TRBJ1-1
D gene: TRBD1
CDR3 protein: CSVEGRDRSNEAFF
CDR3 DNA: TGCAGCGTTGAAGGCCGGGACAGGAGCAATGAAGCTTTCTTT

clone size: many
V gene: TRBV7-2
J gene: TRBJ1-5
D gene: TRBD1
CDR3 protein: CASSLGQGATQPQHF
CDR3 DNA: TGTGCCAGCAGCTTAGGACAGGGGGCCACACAGCCCCAGCATTTT

clone size: many
V gene: TRBV6-6
J gene: TRBJ2-1
D gene: TRBD2
CDR3 protein: CASSYGTSGRQNEQFF
CDR3 DNA: TGTGCCAGCAGTTACGGTACTAGCGGGAGGCAAAATGAGCAGTTCTTC

clone size: few
V gene: TRBV3-2
J gene: TRBJ2-7
D gene: -
CDR3 protein: CASSQGGTGFYEQYF
CDR3 DNA: TGTGCCAGCAGCCAAGGCGGGACAGGGTTCTACGAGCAGTACTTC

clone size: many
V gene: TRBV19
J gene: TRBJ2-3
D gene: -
CDR3 protein: CASCLRGADTQYF
CDR3 DNA: TGTGCCAGCTGCTTAAGGGGGGCAGATACGCAGTATTTT

clone size: -
V gene: TRBV20-1
J gene: TRBJ1-4
D gene: -
CDR3 protein: CSAYLRATNEKLFF
CDR3 DNA: TGCAGTGCTTACCTACGGGCAACTAATGAAAAACTGTTTTTT

clone size: -
V gene: TRBV7-2
J gene: TRBJ2-7
D gene: TRBD2
CDR3 protein: CASGVAGGPYEQYF
CDR3 DNA: TGTGCCAGCGGTGTAGCGGGAGGACCCTACGAGCAGTACTTC

clone size: many
V gene: TRBV7-9
J gene: TRBJ1-1
D gene: -
CDR3 protein: CASSLGVLNTEAFF
CDR3 DNA: TGTGCCAGCAGCTTAGGGGTCCTGAACACTGAAGCTTTCTTT

clone size: -
V gene: TRBV7-2
J gene: TRBJ2-2
D gene: TRBD1
CDR3 protein: CASSTWTGATGELFF
CDR3 DNA: TGTGCCAGCAGCACATGGACAGGGGCCACCGGGGAGCTGTTTTTT

clone size: many
V gene: TRBV7-9
J gene: TRBJ1-1
D gene: -
CDR3 protein: CASSLGGTTEAFF
CDR3 DNA: TGTGCCAGCAGCTTAGGGGGAACCACTGAAGCTTTCTTT

clone size: few
V gene: TRBV14
J gene: TRBJ2-6
D gene: -
CDR3 protein: CASSHKAGANVLTF
CDR3 DNA: TGTGCCAGCAGCCACAAGGCTGGGGCCAACGTCCTGACTTTC

clone size: many
V gene: TRBV12-3/TRBV12-4
J gene: TRBJ2-7
D gene: -
CDR3 protein: CASSLIAPQQYF
CDR3 DNA: TGTGCCAGCAGTTTAATCGCCCCTCAGCAGTACTTC

clone size: many
V gene: TRBV6-5
J gene: TRBJ2-5
D gene: -
CDR3 protein: CASSYSYRKETQYF
CDR3 DNA: TGTGCCAGCAGTTACTCGTATCGGAAAGAGACCCAGTACTTC

clone size: -
V gene: TRBV7-7
J gene: TRBJ2-1
D gene: TRBD2
CDR3 protein: CASSLATSGGAEQFF
CDR3 DNA: TGTGCTAGCAGCTTAGCGACTAGCGGGGGGGCCGAGCAGTTCTTC

clone size: -
V gene: TRBV4-1
J gene: TRBJ2-3
D gene: -
CDR3 protein: CASSQEGIGDTDTQYF
CDR3 DNA: TGCGCCAGCAGCCAAGAGGGCATCGGGGACACAGATACGCAGTATTTT

clone size: -
V gene: TRBV27
J gene: TRBJ2-7
D gene: TRBD1
CDR3 protein: CASRNRGLYEQYF
CDR3 DNA: TGTGCCAGCAGGAACAGGGGTCTCTACGAGCAGTACTTC

clone size: -
V gene: TRBV29-1
J gene: TRBJ2-5
D gene: TRBD1
CDR3 protein: CSVLTGEETQYF
CDR3 DNA: TGCAGCGTTCTCACAGGGGAAGAGACCCAGTACTTC

clone size: many
V gene: TRBV28
J gene: TRBJ1-5
D gene: -
CDR3 protein: CATMNLGQPQHF
CDR3 DNA: TGTGCCACCATGAACTTAGGTCAGCCCCAGCATTTT

clone size: few
V gene: TRBV29-1
J gene: TRBJ1-5
D gene: TRBD1
CDR3 protein: CSVGGQGNQPQHF
CDR3 DNA: TGCAGCGTTGGAGGACAGGGGAATCAGCCCCAGCATTTT

clone size: many
V gene: TRBV7-9
J gene: TRBJ2-7
D gene: -
CDR3 protein: CASSQKYEQYF
CDR3 DNA: TGTGCCAGCAGCCAAAAGTACGAGCAGTACTTC

clone size: many
V gene: TRBV20-1
J gene: TRBJ2-1
D gene: -
CDR3 protein: CSAIYPTGVSNEQFF
CDR3 DNA: TGCAGTGCCATCTACCCAACGGGGGTCTCCAATGAGCAGTTCTTC

clone size: medium-sized
V gene: TRBV5-1
J gene: TRBJ2-7
D gene: TRBD2
CDR3 protein: CASSLAGDPYEQYF
CDR3 DNA: TGCGCCAGCAGCTTAGCGGGAGACCCCTACGAGCAGTACTTC

clone size: -
V gene: TRBV28
J gene: TRBJ1-4
D gene: TRBD1
CDR3 protein: CASTGQVFEKLFF
CDR3 DNA: TGTGCCAGCACTGGACAGGTTTTCGAAAAACTGTTTTTT

clone size: -
V gene: TRBV7-9
J gene: TRBJ2-3
D gene: TRBD1
CDR3 protein: CASSPWTGGTDTQYF
CDR3 DNA: TGTGCCAGCAGCCCTTGGACAGGGGGCACAGATACGCAGTATTTT

clone size: many
V gene: TRBV18
J gene: TRBJ2-1
D gene: TRBD1
CDR3 protein: CASSPGTGGYNEQFF
CDR3 DNA: TGTGCCAGCTCACCCGGGACAGGGGGATACAATGAGCAGTTCTTC

clone size: -
V gene: TRBV7-7
J gene: TRBJ2-2
D gene: -
CDR3 protein: CASRGSEHGGELFF
CDR3 DNA: TGTGCCAGCAGGGGAAGCGAGCACGGCGGGGAGCTGTTTTTT

clone size: -
V gene: TRBV9
J gene: TRBJ2-3
D gene: -
CDR3 protein: CASSLRNTQYF
CDR3 DNA: TGTGCCAGCAGTTTAAGGAATACGCAGTATTTT

clone size: few
V gene: TRBV20-1
J gene: TRBJ2-3
D gene: -
CDR3 protein: CSARRGPDTQYF
CDR3 DNA: TGCAGTGCTAGACGGGGACCGGATACGCAGTATTTT

clone size: many
V gene: TRBV29-1
J gene: TRBJ2-7
D gene: -
CDR3 protein: CSVGTVKTYEQYF
CDR3 DNA: TGCAGCGTCGGGACTGTGAAAACCTACGAGCAGTACTTC

clone size: few
V gene: TRBV5-1
J gene: TRBJ2-5
D gene: -
CDR3 protein: CASSQGARETQYF
CDR3 DNA: TGCGCCAGCAGCCAAGGGGCGAGGGAGACCCAGTACTTC

clone size: few
V gene: TRBV28
J gene: TRBJ1-5
D gene: -
CDR3 protein: CASSLKGRGGNQPQHF
CDR3 DNA: TGTGCCAGCAGCCTCAAAGGCAGGGGAGGTAATCAGCCCCAGCATTTT

clone size: few
V gene: TRBV12-3/TRBV12-4
J gene: TRBJ1-3
D gene: -
CDR3 protein: CASSFREGNTIYF
CDR3 DNA: TGTGCCAGCAGTTTCAGGGAAGGAAACACCATATATTTT

clone size: few
V gene: TRBV2
J gene: TRBJ2-2
D gene: -
CDR3 protein: CASTLDSPANTGELFF
CDR3 DNA: TGTGCCAGCACTCTGGACAGCCCCGCGAACACCGGGGAGCTGTTTTTT

clone size: -
V gene: TRBV28
J gene: TRBJ2-1
D gene: TRBD2
CDR3 protein: CAIGGVYNEQFF
CDR3 DNA: TGTGCCATCGGGGGGGTCTACAATGAGCAGTTCTTC

clone size: few
V gene: TRBV20-1
J gene: TRBJ1-6
D gene: -
CDR3 protein: CSASNSNSPLHF
CDR3 DNA: TGCAGTGCTAGCAACAGCAATTCACCCCTCCACTTT